This T cell receptor beta chain emerged from a study of identifying expanded T cells in peripheral blood. Overall study findings and caveats: Across healthy donors, higher total template counts meant significantly greater roughly 2-week count variance.

During the collection period, no donor immune events like infections were recorded. About this clone: Its antigen is not known.

TCRdb's copy holds only in-frame clones and misses some; the assay was immunoSEQ multiplex PCR. The sample lists around 94,000 clones; 70% to 90% were seen once. Germline values: CDR1 SGHTA, CDR2 FQGNSA. The CDR3 runs 16 residues. Trimming removed 1 base at V and 7 bases at J, with 17 bases between. Sequencing was carried out using blood. The chain couples TRBV7-2 to TRBJ2-1; D not resolved. This receptor was identified in a person aged 18-70 years in good health. The CDR3 DNA is TGTGCCAGCAGCTTAGGTGCAGACCAAAAAGTTAATGAGCAGTTCTTC. Its protein product is CASSLGADQKVNEQFF.